This T cell receptor beta chain was retrieved from a study of blood T cell repertoires in COVID-19. Study in general: Sites across the United States, Italy and Spain contributed samples from acute and convalescent COVID-19. Sample material is recorded as cDNA or gDNA derived from T cells, B-cell-depleted T cells, or PBMCs.

This CDR3 contains 16 residues. Germline-derived CDR1 and CDR2 are SGHTA and FQGNSA. Trimming pared 5 bases from V and 7 bases from J, leaving 18 bases between. Original handling: Using reference gene primer amplification, nucleated cell counts were estimated. Repertoires were generated with immunoSEQ multiplex PCR, while TCRdb's copy carries only in-frame clones and drops some. Clonal size and the V and J genes are those of that table, whereas D and trimming came from the DNA. Among about 340,000 clones listed, around four fifths were seen once. The clonotype comes from a young man with active or convalescent COVID-19. The sequencing sample was made of peripheral blood. The gene calls are TRBV7-2 and TRBJ1-6; the D is unclear. The CDR3 is CASSPSARGWNSPLHF. Written as DNA, the CDR3 is TGTGCCAGCAGCCCTAGCGCCCGCGGGTGGAATTCACCCCTCCACTTT.